Below, 30 T cell receptor beta chains from the same sample are listed, as sequenced in a study of Graves' ophthalmopathy and Graves' hyperthyroidism. The authors amplified TCR beta CDR3 regions, and they did so from RNA transcripts for repertoire sequencing. The library came from an HTBI-primed first-round RT-PCR and a second-round multiplex PCR. TCRdb reprocessed the multiplex PCR reads with MiXCR, giving one entry per CDR3 protein. There are about 740,000 distinct CDR3 sequences in the sample; 35% to 50% occur only once, and approximately 46% lies in the top ten. Sequences were obtained from peripheral blood. The receptor set was obtained from an adult man with Graves' ophthalmopathy.

The table lists this clonotype with many counts. This chain connects TRBV7-8 to TRBJ1-4; 7 bases fit TRBD1. Trimming removed 5 bases from V and 4 bases from J; junction bases left unmatched: 4. The CDR3 runs to 14 residues. Germline V gene data show CDR1 as SGHVS and CDR2 as FQNEAQ. CDR3 residues: CASSRRDSNEKLFF. Here the CDR3 DNA reads TGTGCCAGCAGCAGAAGGGACAGTAATGAAAAACTGTTTTTT. Complete variable domain (other parts from reference TRBV7-8 and TRBJ1-4): GAGVSQSPRYKVAKRGQDVALRCDPISGHVSLFWYQQALGQGPEFLTYFQNEAQLDKSGLPSDRFFAERPEGSVSTLKIQRTQQEDSAVYLCASSRRDSNEKLFFGSGTQLSVL.

A few counts support this clonotype. The chain employs TRBV19 and TRBJ1-5, with 10 bases fitting TRBD1. Germline V CDR1 and CDR2: LNHDA, SQIVND (reference sequence). J gave up 2 bases and V 4 bases, and 8 bases lay outside the gene matches. The CDR3 is made up of 17 amino acids. Here the CDR3 DNA reads TGTGCCAGTAGTACGGAGACAGGGGGCTTGGGCAATCAGCCCCAGCATTTT. As protein: CASSTETGGLGNQPQHF. The variable domain in full, with the rest retrieved from reference TRBV19 and TRBJ1-5, is DGGITQSPKYLFRKEGQNVTLSCEQNLNHDAMYWYRQDPGQGLRLIYYSQIVNDFQKGDIAEGYSVSREKKESFPLTVTSAQKNPTAFYLCASSTETGGLGNQPQHFGDGTRLSIL.

This clonotype was counted a few times. A read error may account for a junction end that differs from germline. The rearrangement links TRBV7-9 to TRBJ1-2, with 9 bases fitting TRBD1. CDR3 size: 14 residues. From germline, CDR1 is SEHNR and CDR2 FQNEAQ (reference sequence). The CDR3 DNA reads as TGCGCCAGCAGCCGAGTACAGGGGGCATATGGCTACACCTTC. Amino acids: CASSRVQGAYGYTF.

V gene TRBV5-1 combines with J gene TRBJ1-5; no firm D call. The CDR3 has 16 residues. V was pared by 4 bases and J by 7 bases, with 21 bases between. In germline, CDR1 is SGHRS, CDR2 YFSETQ. In DNA form, the CDR3 reads TGCGCCAGCAGCCAAGGGTATGGACGGGTTCGGCAGCCCCAGCATTTT. The encoded protein is CASSQGYGRVRQPQHF.

The chain carries TRBV20-1 and TRBJ1-1; D is uncertain. Germline CDR1 reads DFQATT; CDR2 reads SNEGSKA (reference sequence). The CDR3 spans 14 residues. Trimming took 3 bases from V and 1 from J, leaving 12 bases between them. This chain's CDR3 is CSASPGFGNTEAFF. As DNA, the CDR3 is TGCAGTGCTAGCCCGGGATTTGGGAACACTGAAGCTTTCTTT.

The table lists this clonotype with many counts. The genes are TRBV15 and TRBJ1-5; 9 bases are shared with TRBD1. This CDR3 is built from 16 residues. Trimming cost V 0 bases and J 2 bases; bases outside gene matches: 2. CDR1 and CDR2 (germline): LNHNV, YYDKDF (reference sequence). CDR3 protein: CATSRERQGGNQPQHF. In nucleotides, the CDR3 is TGTGCCACCAGCAGAGAACGACAGGGGGGCAATCAGCCCCAGCATTTT.

This clonotype was detected only a few times. The chain has TRBV19 and TRBJ1-2, with TRBD1 matching over 9 bases. Germline V gives CDR1 LNHDA, CDR2 SQIVND (reference sequence). Trimming at V came to 5 bases and at J to 0 bases, leaving 7 bases not matched to a gene. This CDR3 region has 16 residues. The CDR3: CASSPGTGRTNYGYTF. CDR3 nucleotides: TGTGCCAGTAGTCCCGGGACAGGGCGAACTAACTATGGCTACACCTTC.

The DNA for the CDR3 is TGTGCCAGCAGCTCCTCCGGGACTACTAGCCCCTACGAGCAGTACTTC. Amino acids: CASSSSGTTSPYEQYF. This chain connects TRBV11-2 to TRBJ2-7; 7 nucleotides agree with TRBD2. Unmatched junction bases numbered 11, after V lost 4 bases and J lost 2 bases. The CDR3 covers 16 residues. Germline V gene lookup returns CDR1 SGHAT and CDR2 FQNNGV.

Notes on this clonotype: A junction end diverges from the germline sequence, so it may reflect a read error. This chain uses TRBV10-3 with TRBJ1-2, with TRBD1 matching over 9 bases. Per germline, CDR1 ENHRY and CDR2 SYGVKD. This CDR3 is 17 amino acids long. The CDR3 region has the DNA TGTGCCAGCAGTTTAGAATTCGCCGGGACAGGGAACGGTGGCTACACCTTC. Its protein product is CASSLEFAGTGNGGYTF.

The CDR3 bases are TGCAGTGCAGGGACAGGGAATAATTCACCCCTCCACTTT. Translated: CSAGTGNNSPLHF. The chain has TRBV20-1 and TRBJ1-6, with 9 bases matching TRBD1. Germline lookup yields CDR1 DFQATT and CDR2 SNEGSKA (reference sequence). The CDR3 runs to 13 residues. V was pared by 6 bases and J by 5 bases, with 2 bases of the junction left unmatched.

As concerns this clonotype: This may be a read error: a much more frequent sequence differs by one nucleotide. The conserved final phenylalanine or tryptophan is absent from the CDR3, which likely points to a read error. The V and J genes are TRBV11-2 and TRBJ2-5; D possibly corresponds to TRBD1 (5 bases). The CDR3 totals 13 residues. From germline, CDR1 is SGHAT and CDR2 FQNNGV. The ends were cut back, 5 bases at V and 4 bases at J, with 11 bases in the middle. CDR3 bases: TGTGCCAGCAGCCCGAACCAGGGAGAGACCCAGTACTGC. Translation gives CASSPNQGETQYC.

V usage is TRBV24-1 and J usage is TRBJ1-5, with 10 bases identical to TRBD1. Germline loops: CDR1 KGHDR, CDR2 SFDVKD. The CDR3 consists of 15 residues. The ends lost 8 bases at V and 6 bases at J; junction bases unmatched: 9. The CDR3 here is CATNPGTGVSQPQHF. The CDR3, as DNA: TGTGCCACCAATCCCGGGACAGGGGTCAGTCAGCCCCAGCATTTT.

This clonotype was observed a few times. The chain is built from TRBV20-1 and TRBJ1-4; D unclear. V gave up 6 bases and J gave up 5 bases, with 19 bases separating them. The V gene's germline CDR1 is DFQATT and CDR2 SNEGSKA (reference sequence). The CDR3 contains 15 residues. CDR3 in DNA: TGCAGTGCCCCTCCCGTCGGGAGCCAAAATGAAAAACTGTTTTTT. Translated: CSAPPVGSQNEKLFF.

The CDR3 DNA is TGTGCCATCAGTGCGGACAGCCGACATAGCAATCAGCCCCAGCATTTT. This sequence encodes CAISADSRHSNQPQHF. The V and J genes are TRBV10-3 and TRBJ1-5; TRBD1 is a possible D gene (6 bases). V was pared by 4 bases and J by 0 bases, with 13 bases between. The CDR3 contains 16 residues. Germline V gene lookup returns CDR1 ENHRY and CDR2 SYGVKD.

The CDR3 sequence: CASSYSMTNSYNSPLHF. The CDR3 bases are TGTGCCAGCAGTTACTCGATGACAAACTCCTATAATTCACCCCTCCACTTT. The chain is built from TRBV6-6 and TRBJ1-6; D remains unclear. Germline V gene lookup returns CDR1 MNHNY and CDR2 SVGAGI (reference sequence). This CDR3 comprises 17 residues. The V end lost 0 bases, the J end lost 0 bases, and 9 bases lay between the germline ends.

The chain uses TRBV24-1 and TRBJ2-5; tentatively, D is TRBD1 (6 bases). With 4 bases removed from V and 3 bases from J, the gap between germline ends came to 14 bases. The CDR3 spans 15 residues. The germline V gene has CDR1 KGHDR and CDR2 SFDVKD. The CDR3 coding sequence is TGTGCCACCAGTGACCCGGGACAAAAGAAAGAGACCCAGTACTTC. Protein product: CATSDPGQKKETQYF.

This clonotype was seen a few times. This chain links TRBV6-5 with TRBJ2-3, with 7 bases that match TRBD2. CDR3 size: 13 residues. V gave up 7 bases and J gave up 8 bases; unmatched junction bases: 9. Germline V gene lookup returns CDR1 MNHEY and CDR2 SVGAGI. The CDR3 region has the DNA TGTGCCAGCAAACAGCGGGAAGACGTTACGCAGTATTTT. Its translation: CASKQREDVTQYF.

This chain uses TRBV20-1 with TRBJ2-2; D ambiguous. V lost 0 bases and J lost 6, with 14 bases in between. Germline V CDR1 and CDR2: DFQATT, SNEGSKA (reference sequence). This CDR3 region has 15 residues. The CDR3 coding sequence is TGCAGTGCTAGAGATAGGATGGGGTCGGCCGGGGAGCTGTTTTTT. It codes for CSARDRMGSAGELFF.

V is TRBV15 and J is TRBJ1-6; 8 bases agree with TRBD1. Germline loops: CDR1 LNHNV, CDR2 YYDKDF (reference sequence). J gave up 11 bases and V 1 base, and 7 bases lay outside the gene matches. This CDR3 contains 15 residues. The CDR3 spells CATSRGTGPATPLHF. The CDR3 coding sequence is TGTGCCACCAGCAGAGGGACAGGGCCCGCGACACCCCTCCACTTT.

This rearrangement joins TRBV7-9 to TRBJ2-7; tentative D call: TRBD1 (6 bases). The germline V gene encodes CDR1 SEHNR and CDR2 FQNEAQ (reference sequence). V gave up 1 base and J gave up 6 bases, with 10 bases separating them. This CDR3 has 13 amino acids. CDR3 residues: CASSLGTGPEQYF. In nucleotides, the CDR3 is TGTGCCAGCAGCTTAGGTACAGGGCCCGAGCAGTACTTC.

The genes are TRBV2 and TRBJ1-3; D remains ambiguous. V was trimmed by 2 bases and J by 10 bases, leaving 15 bases between them. The CDR3 is 14 residues long. From germline, CDR1 is SNHLY and CDR2 FYNNEI. CDR3 sequence: CASSETGTESTIYF. CDR3 bases: TGTGCCAGCAGTGAAACGGGCACCGAAAGTACCATATATTTT.

The sample holds many counts of this clonotype. The J gene is TRBJ2-6, the V gene TRBV5-1; no definite D call. Trimming removed 6 bases from V and 2 bases from J, with 12 bases in between. There are 15 residues in the CDR3. Germline values: CDR1 SGHRS, CDR2 YFSETQ. The CDR3 protein is CASTDRGAGANVLTF. The CDR3, as DNA: TGCGCCAGCACGGACCGAGGTGCTGGGGCCAACGTCCTGACTTTC.

This clonotype showed up just a few times. The CDR3 reads CASSPWTQTNTEAFF. The CDR3 DNA reads TGTGCCAGCAGCCCTTGGACACAAACGAACACTGAAGCTTTCTTT. V usage is TRBV11-1 and J usage is TRBJ1-1; D may be TRBD1 (5 bases). CDR1 is SGHAT and CDR2 is FQDESV in the germline V gene (reference sequence). Trimming stripped 5 bases from V and 1 base from J, with 14 bases between. The CDR3 length is 15 residues.

Only a few counts were recorded for this clonotype. The rearrangement joins TRBV7-2 to TRBJ2-5; D may be TRBD1 or TRBD2 (6 bases each). The germline V and J ends were trimmed by 2 bases and 5 bases, with 15 bases remaining between them. The CDR3 contains 15 residues. Per germline, CDR1 SGHTA and CDR2 FQGNSA. CDR3 in DNA: TGTGCCAGCAGCTTACGAAGGGGGGATTGGGAGACCCAGTACTTC. It is translated as CASSLRRGDWETQYF. Full variable domain (rest looked up from reference TRBV7-2 and TRBJ2-5): GAGVSQSPSNKVTEKGKDVELRCDPISGHTALYWYRQSLGQGLEFLIYFQGNSAPDKSGLPSDRFSAERTGGSVSTLTIQRTQQEDSAVYLCASSLRRGDWETQYFGPGTRLLVL.

The rearrangement joins TRBV14 to TRBJ1-6, with D hard to call. Germline values: CDR1 SGHDN, CDR2 FVKESK. V gave up 1 base and J gave up 5 bases, with 12 bases separating them. The CDR3 spans 16 residues. This CDR3 reads CASSQVMGTNNSPLHF. The CDR3 DNA reads as TGTGCCAGCAGCCAAGTAATGGGAACGAATAATTCACCCCTCCACTTT.

This clonotype was seen a handful of times. This chain joins TRBV24-1 and TRBJ1-5, with TRBD1 identical over 9 bases. Trimming cost V 11 bases and J 4 bases; bases outside gene matches: 5. The CDR3 is 13 residues long. CDR1 and CDR2 (germline): KGHDR, SFDVKD. CDR3 bases: TGTGCCAGCAAGGGGACAGGGAATCAGCCCCAGCATTTT. This encodes CASKGTGNQPQHF.

Many counts were recorded for this clonotype. The chain has TRBV7-2 and TRBJ2-2, with no clear D. V was shortened by 5 bases and J by 0 bases, with 10 bases between the two germline ends. This CDR3 comprises 15 residues. Per the germline V gene, CDR1 is SGHTA and CDR2 is FQGNSA. The CDR3, as DNA: TGTGCCAGCAGCGAAGACACTTCGAACACCGGGGAGCTGTTTTTT. As protein: CASSEDTSNTGELFF.

This clonotype came up a few times. The chain uses TRBV7-2 and TRBJ2-2; TRBD1 aligns across 8 bases. Germline assignment: CDR1 SGHTA and CDR2 FQGNSA. The CDR3 totals 17 residues. V lost 5 bases to trimming and J lost 1 base; unmatched junction nucleotides: 9. The CDR3, as DNA: TGTGCCAGCAGCCCACGGACAGGGCCCCGGAACACCGGGGAGCTGTTTTTT. Protein sequence: CASSPRTGPRNTGELFF.

This clonotype was detected ten times or more. This chain links TRBV10-3 with TRBJ2-7; TRBD1 matches at 8 bases. Germline V gene data show CDR1 as ENHRY and CDR2 as SYGVKD. The V segment lost 6 bases and the J segment 0 bases; nucleotides outside the gene matches: 4. The CDR3 is 14 amino acids. The CDR3 sequence is CAIRTGANSYEQYF. Here the CDR3 DNA reads TGTGCCATCAGGACAGGGGCCAACTCCTACGAGCAGTACTTC.

This clonotype occurred once. It is unclear where the CDR3 begins or ends on the DNA, so no DNA is shown, and the CDR3 is as TCRdb lists it. The J gene is TRBJ1-1, the V gene TRBV25-1; the DNA was not compared with TRBD1, the D call given in the table. Both ends counted, the CDR3 spans 15 residues. Germline values: CDR1 MGHDK, CDR2 SYGVNS. Here the CDR3 reads CASSSGQGRRAEAFF.